This T cell receptor beta chain was obtained from a study of lymphopenia after photon versus proton radiotherapy. Per the germline V gene, CDR1 is MNHEY and CDR2 is SVGAGI. The CDR3 is 15 amino acids. After removal of 6 bases from V and 8 bases from J, the junction contained 14 bases not matched to a gene. General study results and limits: Photon-treated patients lost naive T cells and TCR diversity; proton-treated stayed stable. Post-nadir TCR diversity decline inversely tracked overall survival among those who died. Oligoclonal CD8+ Temra expansion after nadir drove photon patients' diversity drop.

The repertoire was sequenced with immunoSEQ multiplex PCR; TCRdb's copy has only in-frame clones and lacks some. The sample yields about 160,000 clones, 75% to 90% seen once. This clone was recorded once. The target antigen is unknown. The sequences come from peripheral blood, collected from a patient treated with photon-based radiotherapy. The chain has TRBV6-5 and TRBJ1-2; the match to TRBD1 covers 8 bases. The origin of this receptor is a man aged 50-60 years with gastric cancer. CDR3 protein: CASRAAGTGGKGYTF. The CDR3 nucleotides are TGTGCCAGCAGAGCGGCGGGCACAGGGGGAAAAGGCTACACCTTC.